This TCR beta chain stems from a study of blood T cell repertoires in COVID-19. Method: immunoSEQ multiplex PCR; TCRdb's copy keeps in-frame clones and lacks some. The sample lists around 250,000 clones, 89% occurring once. Germline CDR1 reads LNHDA; CDR2 reads SQIVND (reference sequence). The CDR3 contains 11 residues. V gave up 5 bases and J gave up 8 bases, with 8 bases separating them. Specimen: peripheral blood. The TCR sequence derives from a woman aged 40 to 50 who had recovered from COVID-19. The chain has TRBV19 and TRBJ2-3, with D perhaps matching TRBD2 (6 bases). The CDR3 loop reads CASSGGFTQYF. CDR3 DNA sequence: TGTGCCAGTAGTGGGGGGTTTACGCAGTATTTT. Together with reference TRBV19 and TRBJ2-3, the CDR3 gives the full variable domain: DGGITQSPKYLFRKEGQNVTLSCEQNLNHDAMYWYRQDPGQGLRLIYYSQIVNDFQKGDIAEGYSVSREKKESFPLTVTSAQKNPTAFYLCASSGGFTQYFGPGTRLTVL.